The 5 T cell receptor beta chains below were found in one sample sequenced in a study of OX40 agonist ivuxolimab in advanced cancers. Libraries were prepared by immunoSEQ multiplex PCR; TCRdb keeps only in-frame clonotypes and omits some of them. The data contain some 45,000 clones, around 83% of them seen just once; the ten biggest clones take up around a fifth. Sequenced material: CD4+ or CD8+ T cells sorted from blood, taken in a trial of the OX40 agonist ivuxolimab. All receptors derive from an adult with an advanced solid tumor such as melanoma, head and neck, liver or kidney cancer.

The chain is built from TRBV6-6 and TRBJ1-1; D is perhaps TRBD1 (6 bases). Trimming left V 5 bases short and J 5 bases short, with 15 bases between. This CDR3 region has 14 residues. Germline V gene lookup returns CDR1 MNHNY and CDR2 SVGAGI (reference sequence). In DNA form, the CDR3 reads TGTGCCAGCAGTCTCCTGACAGGTTGGACTGAAGCTTTCTTT. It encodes CASSLLTGWTEAFF.

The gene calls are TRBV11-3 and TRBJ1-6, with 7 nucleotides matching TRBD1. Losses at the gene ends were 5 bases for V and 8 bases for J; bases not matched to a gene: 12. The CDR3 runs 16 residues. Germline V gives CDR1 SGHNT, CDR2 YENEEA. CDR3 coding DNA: TGTGCCAGCAGCCAGGAAACAGGGGAAGGTGATTCACCCCTCCACTTT. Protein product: CASSQETGEGDSPLHF.

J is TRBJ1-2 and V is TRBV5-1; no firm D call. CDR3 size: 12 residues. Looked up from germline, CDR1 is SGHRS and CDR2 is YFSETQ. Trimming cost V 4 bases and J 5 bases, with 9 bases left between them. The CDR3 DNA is TGCGCCAGCAGCACCGGACCGTATGGCTACACCTTC. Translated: CASSTGPYGYTF.

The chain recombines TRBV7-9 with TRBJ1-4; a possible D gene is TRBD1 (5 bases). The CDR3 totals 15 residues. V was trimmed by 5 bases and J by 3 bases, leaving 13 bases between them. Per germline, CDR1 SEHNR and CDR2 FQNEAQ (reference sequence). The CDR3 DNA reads TGTGCCAGCAGCCCCCCCGGGACCCCTAATGAAAAACTGTTTTTT. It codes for CASSPPGTPNEKLFF.

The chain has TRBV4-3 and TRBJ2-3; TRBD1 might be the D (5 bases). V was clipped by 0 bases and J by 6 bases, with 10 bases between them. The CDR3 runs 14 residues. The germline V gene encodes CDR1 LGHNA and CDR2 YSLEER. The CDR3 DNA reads TGCGCCAGCAGCCAAGATTTGGGGCTTGATACGCAGTATTTT. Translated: CASSQDLGLDTQYF.